What follows describes a single T cell receptor beta chain. TCRdb re-called the RT-PCR reads with MiXCR, one entry per CDR3 protein. The top ten clones hold less than 8% of a sample with about 410,000 distinct CDR3 sequences, 16% of them seen once. This specimen comes from a study of patients and donors after allogeneic stem cell transplantation. The material sequenced was blood, either unsorted or a sorted T cell fraction (not recorded which). The TCR sequence derives from a human donor who was either an allogeneic HSCT recipient or a stem cell or donor lymphocyte infusion donor (not recorded which). It is not recorded whose cells these are; they may come from a transplant donor.

CDR3 in DNA: TGTGCCAGCAGCCAAGCCGCGGCGAGGGTGATAGCTTTCTTT. Encoded protein: CASSQAAARVIAFF. V is TRBV3-1 and J is TRBJ1-1; unclear D gene. The CDR3 consists of 14 residues. Trimming pared 1 base from V and 10 bases from J, leaving 16 bases between. Germline V gene data show CDR1 as LGHDT and CDR2 as YNNKEL (reference sequence).